Following are 5 T cell receptor beta chains from one sample sequenced in a study of low-dose radiotherapy and immunotherapy resistance in tumors. As for time point: before trial treatment. Primers targeting TRAV and TRBV primed first-strand cDNA, covering alpha and beta chains. PCR amplification of the TCRs was performed with Phusion for about 20 PCR cycles, and it relied on a constant-region primer together with a V-primer adapter. TCRdb reprocessed the reads via MiXCR and lists one record per CDR3 protein. Here the sample spans more than 85,000 distinct CDR3 sequences, more than 7.5% being singletons. The material was PBMCs, obtained before treatment. The source is a male donor with prostate cancer.

This clonotype was recorded many times. The chain combines TRBV7-2 with TRBJ2-1, with 14 bases identical to TRBD2. The V gene end was trimmed by 5 bases and the J gene end by 8 bases; junction bases not matched to a gene: 5. The CDR3 is 15 residues long. Per germline, CDR1 SGHTA and CDR2 FQGNSA. The CDR3 nucleotides read TGTGCCAGCAGCCAGGGACTAGCGGGAGTCTATGAGCAGTTCTTC. It yields the protein CASSQGLAGVYEQFF.

This clonotype has a count of ten or more. As DNA, the CDR3 is TGTGCCAGCACCGTGACCCAGGGTGTACCCTACGAGCAGTACTTC. Protein sequence: CASTVTQGVPYEQYF. The chain couples TRBV28 to TRBJ2-7, with D perhaps matching TRBD1 (5 bases). The germline gives CDR1 MDHEN, CDR2 SYDVKM. This CDR3 contains 15 residues. Trimming cost V 7 bases and J 2 bases, with 18 bases left between them.

This clonotype was recorded at least ten times. The chain uses TRBV5-4 and TRBJ2-7; D not certain. Germline CDR1 SGHNT, CDR2 YYREEE (reference sequence). V was pared by 4 bases and J by 3 bases, with 14 bases between. This CDR3 region has 14 residues. The CDR3 nucleotides read TGTGCCAGCAGCCTCGACTCCTCTCTCTACGAGCAGTACTTC. Protein sequence: CASSLDSSLYEQYF.

This clonotype was counted many times. This sequence joins TRBV7-2 and TRBJ1-1; a possible D gene is TRBD1 (6 bases). The germline gives CDR1 SGHTA, CDR2 FQGNSA. The V end was cut by 5 bases, the J end by 10 bases, with 23 bases between. The CDR3 totals 15 residues. The CDR3 reads CASSPAGGAREGAFF. For the CDR3, the DNA is TGTGCCAGCAGCCCCGCGGGGGGCGCGAGGGAAGGAGCTTTCTTT. Full variable domain (remainder filled in from reference TRBV7-2 and TRBJ1-1): GAGVSQSPSNKVTEKGKDVELRCDPISGHTALYWYRQSLGQGLEFLIYFQGNSAPDKSGLPSDRFSAERTGGSVSTLTIQRTQQEDSAVYLCASSPAGGAREGAFFGQGTRLTVV.

This clonotype showed up many times. The gene calls are TRBV20-1 and TRBJ2-7; maybe TRBD2 (6 bases). Trimming removed 5 bases at V and 2 bases at J, with 10 bases between. The CDR3 runs to 12 residues. Germline V gene sequence: CDR1 DFQATT, CDR2 SNEGSKA (reference sequence). CDR3 amino acids: CSAPGTAYEQYF. The CDR3, as DNA: TGCAGTGCTCCTGGGACTGCCTACGAGCAGTACTTC.